The present entry profiles one T cell receptor beta chain with its context. This clone's antigen is unknown. No base quality values were provided; no much bigger clone lies one nucleotide off. The cohort consisted of 670 or so healthy bone marrow donors. At the time of sampling, all cohort members were nominally healthy, though unrecorded immune exposures were likely present. The donor tested CMV seropositive, placing the donor among the 250 to 350 seropositive members of the cohort. A peripheral blood sample was provided by each donor, and peripheral blood mononuclear cells were used for TCR beta sequencing. The Qiagen DNeasy Blood Extraction Kit was used to extract genomic DNA from the blood cell samples. V trim: 0 bases; J trim: 2 bases; unmatched bases: 5. The CDR3, from cysteine to phenylalanine, totals 16 residues. Kept here is only the CDR3 DNA, which spans 48 bases and is read in frame from base 1. Sequences WNHNN (CDR1) and SYGVQD (CDR2) are obtained from the germline V gene (reference sequence).

Libraries were constructed by the immunoSEQ multiplex PCR assay. A mixture of 60 forward primers for TCR Vbeta segments and 13 reverse primers for TCR Jbeta segments was used in the multiplex PCR. The CDR3 region of rearranged TCR beta genes was amplified from genomic DNA with a multiplex PCR assay. Amplified TCR beta libraries were sequenced as 87-base-pair reads on the Illumina HiSeq System. In the original analysis: Across the roughly 700 repertoires, a later analysis counted roughly 77 million unique TCR beta chains, approximately 12 million of which were shared by at least two donors. Raw reads were error-corrected and collapsed into unique sequences by a nearest-neighbor algorithm in which closely related sequences were merged to remove PCR and sequencing errors. V, D and J gene segments were assigned by aligning CDR3 sequences to IMGT reference sequences. For a sequence to be retained, a match of at least six nucleotides was required to both a V gene segment and a J gene segment. Rearrangements were classified as productive when the CDR3 lacked stop codons and remained in frame with V and J, and all other rearrangements were classified as non-productive. Following IMGT convention, CDR3 was defined as the stretch from the second conserved V-encoded cysteine to the conserved J-encoded phenylalanine. The earlier analysis of about 500 of the donors excluded sequences that lacked an unambiguous match to a single V gene segment. An earlier analysis of around 600 of the donors classified V segments as functional when productive rearrangements were above 56.7% and as segregating when the standard deviation between donors was above 5%. To diagnose cytomegalovirus status from the catalog of TCR beta chain sequences, a statistical classification framework was built. A later analysis assigned V and J genes by comparing TCR nucleotide sequences with IMGT/GENE-DB human TR gene sequences. Using the TCRdist pipeline, a later analysis assigned CDR3 sequences along with most-parsimonious VDJ recombination scenarios. In a later analysis, every TCR beta chain was defined by the combination of its CDR3 amino acid sequence and its V-gene family, and reads without a unique V-gene family were dropped. To address suspected cross-contamination and a sequencing artifact, a later analysis removed around 600 highly shared, low-generation-probability nucleotide sequences. In a later analysis, a clonal expansion index was calculated for each public chain from normalized within-repertoire ranks of inferred template counts. Generation probabilities in a later analysis came from a VDJ recombination model fitted to out-of-frame rearrangements, and those results were checked against IGoR. A later analysis scored TCR-TCR, TCR-HLA and TCR-CMV co-occurrence with hypergeometric tests, applying a repertoire-size bias correction to TCR pairs. A later analysis estimated false discovery rates by permuting HLA or CMV assignments 20 times. In a later analysis, co-occurring TCRs were grouped using DBSCAN, and TCRdist sequence similarity was added for clustering within HLA-allele-positive subsets. Repertoires with fewer than 30,000 or more than 120,000 public chains, plus five repertoires with anomalous nucleotide sharing, were excluded from co-occurrence clustering. TCRdb holds this immuneACCESS table with in-frame rearrangements only. Some clones are missing; in checked studies, unresolved V genes explain under half, and the rest has no known cause. D and trimming were read from the DNA, whereas the V and J calls and clone size are those reported in that table. The sample includes around 100,000 clones, with about 79% observed a single time. Jointly, the top ten make up roughly 2.6% of the sample.

The data belong to a study of cytomegalovirus exposure and HLA in healthy donors (dated by TCRdb to about 2017). General notes on the study: According to an earlier analysis of several hundred of the donors, 150 million to 200 million T cells yielded 120 million or so unique TCR beta sequences and around 300 Gb of sequence data. Roughly 310 gigabases of sequencing data and approximately 85 million unique TCR sequences were included in an early release covering 550 to 650 HLA-typed donors. The genetic ancestry cluster associated with self-reported Caucasian donors included roughly 84% of the roughly 400 genotyped donors. The study aimed to test whether cataloging public T cell receptors could reveal signatures of past pathogen exposure. Using immunosequencing, the study profiled T cell repertoires from roughly 650 subjects and related those repertoires to cytomegalovirus serostatus. Besides the first cohort of some 670 subjects, a separate validation cohort made up of roughly 120 different subjects was used. To predict cytomegalovirus infection status, the study combined high-throughput TCR immunosequencing, statistical association of individual TCRs with disease status, and machine learning. A later analysis re-analyzed previously published TCR beta repertoires from 650 to 800 donors and added high-resolution HLA genotyping to study TCR occurrence patterns. The later analysis used no new phenotypic data to find candidate immune exposures, relying instead on TCR beta sequences and their occurrence across donors. An earlier analysis of 587 of the donors used high-throughput TCR beta sequencing to judge whether each TCR beta V gene segment behaved as functional or pseudogenic. Donor age, sex, ethnicity and CMV serostatus were compiled alongside the repertoire data. Genome-wide SNP genotypes for about 65% of the roughly 700 donors were used in a later genetic analysis, which treated that subset as a discovery cohort. All discovery cohort repertoires had been generated on a single sequencing platform. Class I and class II HLA loci were covered by the typing at four-digit resolution. Typing coverage varied by locus: roughly 629-640 donors for A, B, C, DRB1 and DQB1; roughly 560 for DQA1; about 590 for DPA1; 400 to 480 for DPB1. Because of strong linkage in the cohort, roughly five DR-DQ haplotypes were treated as single units for association and clustering. Among about 370 genotyped donors of the cohort, an average of about 220,000 unique TCR beta nucleotide sequences was sequenced per donor, of which 15% to 20% were non-productive. The study at large found these results: CMV serostatus was the only immune exposure information available for the cohort. A later analysis found that HLA-associated TCR beta chains were more clonally expanded and had lower generation probabilities than equally common non-associated chains. The classifier was reported to diagnose cytomegalovirus status with high specificity and sensitivity in both the original cohort and the validation cohort. A cluster of highly shared sequence variants was judged likely to represent a technical artifact of the sequencing pipeline. Specific HLA alleles were associated with 15,000 to 20,000 TCR beta sequences at a false discovery rate of 0.05 in a later analysis. Some IMGT-functional V segments, including TRBV6-2 and TRBV6-3, could not be told apart with the 87-base-pair reads, so those segments were excluded. A few of the identified cytomegalovirus-associated TCR beta chains were confirmed in vitro to be specific for cytomegalovirus antigens. The study listed approximately 150 TCR beta chains as associated with cytomegalovirus. Over 15 rarely observed V segments, including chromosome 9 orphons, were excluded from the earlier analysis of approximately 500 of the donors because counts were too low. Because HLA typing was unavailable for some donors at each locus, only the typed subset was used in association tests. According to a later analysis, most CMV-associated TCR beta chains appeared to be HLA-restricted, and the HLA associations seemed to be driven largely by CMV exposure. Broadly in line with IMGT annotations, most TCR beta V segments showed up in productive rearrangements about 90% or about 30% of the time in an earlier analysis of several hundred of the donors. Correlated functional status among segregating V segments might be attributable to linkage disequilibrium, but an unknown experimental factor could not be ruled out. An association between a missense DCLRE1C variant and V-gene and J-gene trimming of TCR beta chains was found in a later genetic analysis and replicated in an independent cohort. A later analysis found that TCR association rates varied across HLA loci, with DRB1 alleles showing the most associated TCRs and HLA-C alleles the fewest. This cohort had only TCR beta chains sequenced, and the lack of alpha or paired-chain data limited which features could be detected. The presence/absence analyses assumed that sequencing depth was roughly uniform across donors, and that assumption may not be true. Assigning TCR associations to individual alleles was difficult when HLA alleles, especially DR and DQ, strongly co-occurred. A further reported finding was that TCR beta sequences accurately predicted the HLA-A and HLA-B alleles for most subjects in the first cohort. In a later analysis, several top co-occurrence clusters were reported to appear linked to parvovirus B19, influenza, CMV and Epstein-Barr virus. The authors suggested that the approach could potentially be extended to other disease states and immunological phenotypes. Most TCR sequences were seen in very few donors, while some public TCRs were found in many individuals. In a later genetic analysis, fewer N-insertions in productive TCRs were reported among donors in an Asian-associated ancestry cluster than the approximately 670-donor mean.

Specimen: PBMCs. The chain was built from TRBV10-1 and TRBJ2-7; 9 central nucleotides agree with TRBD2. The TCR was taken from a man aged 45 to 65 in good health and CMV-seropositive. The CDR3 region: CASSESWLAGTYEQYF. The nucleotides are TGCGCCAGCAGTGAGTCGTGGCTAGCGGGAACCTACGAGCAGTACTTC.